Below are 30 T cell receptor beta chains sequenced from a single sample in a study of blood T cell repertoires in COVID-19. The repertoire was sequenced with immunoSEQ multiplex PCR; TCRdb's copy has only in-frame clones and lacks some. The table has around 250,000 clones, 90% seen once. Sequencing was carried out using peripheral blood. These receptors all come from a woman aged 55-70 years with COVID-19, enrolled during active disease.

This chain uses TRBV2 with TRBJ2-1; 7 bases match TRBD1. The CDR3 extends over 14 amino acids. Germline V gene sequence: CDR1 SNHLY, CDR2 FYNNEI. V lost 8 bases and J lost 4; bases outside the gene matches: 8. This chain's CDR3 is CASARDRPYNEQFF. In nucleotides, the CDR3 is TGTGCCAGCGCCCGGGACAGACCATACAATGAGCAGTTCTTC.

The J gene is TRBJ2-3, the V gene TRBV7-3, with 14 bases lining up with TRBD2. V trimming: 5 bases; J trimming: 2 bases; junction bases outside the gene matches: 3. The CDR3 runs 16 residues. Looked up from germline, CDR1 is SGHTA and CDR2 is FQGTGA. The CDR3 protein is CASSRTSGGLTDTQYF. DNA of the CDR3: TGTGCCAGCAGCCGGACTAGCGGGGGGCTCACAGATACGCAGTATTTT.

The chain is built from TRBV7-2 and TRBJ2-2; 7 bases fit TRBD1. CDR3 size: 16 residues. Germline V CDR1 and CDR2: SGHTA, FQGNSA. Trimming at V came to 3 bases and at J to 7 bases, leaving 11 bases not matched to a gene. CDR3 nucleotide sequence: TGTGCCAGCAGCTTCCGACAGGGTAGTAGGGACGGGGAGCTGTTTTTT. Its translation: CASSFRQGSRDGELFF.

The gene calls are TRBV10-3 and TRBJ2-2, with D unclear. Per the germline V gene, CDR1 is ENHRY and CDR2 is SYGVKD. The CDR3 sequence is 14 residues long. Trimming took off 7 bases at V and 4 bases at J, with 13 bases between the two ends. The CDR3 nucleotides read TGTGCCATCACCCCCTCACCGGGCACCGGGGAGCTGTTTTTT. This codes for CAITPSPGTGELFF.

This clone was picked up one time. J is TRBJ1-1 and V is TRBV3-1 (or the pseudogene TRBV3-2), with TRBD1 identical over 9 bases. V was clipped by 5 bases and J by 10 bases; unmatched bases: 8. Germline CDR1 LGHDT, CDR2 YNNKEL (reference sequence). This CDR3 comprises 13 residues. The CDR3 DNA reads TGTGCCAGCAGCTGGACAGGGGCCCCAGTAGCTTTCTTT. The encoded protein is CASSWTGAPVAFF.

The chain joins TRBV5-4 to TRBJ1-2, with 9 bases fitting TRBD1. The CDR3 spans 15 residues. After removal of 4 bases from V and 5 bases from J, the junction contained 9 bases not matched to a gene. Germline-derived CDR1 and CDR2 are SGHNT and YYREEE (reference sequence). CDR3 amino acids: CASSHPGQGWYGYTF. The CDR3 nucleotides are TGTGCCAGCAGCCACCCGGGACAGGGATGGTATGGCTACACCTTC.

This clone was counted a single time. V usage is TRBV6-5 and J usage is TRBJ2-4; 11 bases fit TRBD2. With 6 bases clipped from V and 6 bases from J, the junction kept 7 bases outside the gene matches. From germline, CDR1 is MNHEY and CDR2 SVGAGI. This CDR3 contains 15 residues. The CDR3 region is CASSQGLAERNIQYF. The CDR3 DNA is TGTGCCAGCAGCCAGGGACTAGCGGAAAGAAACATTCAGTACTTC.

The chain couples TRBV7-2 to TRBJ1-1; D is unclear. The CDR3 is 14 amino acids. V lost 2 bases and J 1 base, leaving 8 bases between the germline ends. CDR1 and CDR2 from the germline V gene are SGHTA and FQGNSA. In nucleotides, the CDR3 is TGTGCCAGCAGCTTAAGCTATAGGAACACTGAAGCTTTCTTT. It translates to CASSLSYRNTEAFF.

The chain carries TRBV19 and TRBJ1-5; possibly TRBD1 for D (6 bases). The CDR3 is 16 residues long. Trimming took 7 bases from V and 0 from J, leaving 16 bases between them. Germline assignment: CDR1 LNHDA and CDR2 SQIVND (reference sequence). DNA for the CDR3: TGTGCCAGTACCGGGTGGACAGCAGGTAGCAATCAGCCCCAGCATTTT. This encodes CASTGWTAGSNQPQHF.

The V gene is TRBV6-5, the J gene TRBJ1-2; 8 bases agree with TRBD1. V was pared by 5 bases and J by 5 bases, with 4 bases of the junction left unmatched. The V gene's germline CDR1 is MNHEY and CDR2 SVGAGI. The CDR3 sequence is 13 residues long. DNA of the CDR3: TGTGCCAGCAGTCTAGACAGGGGATATGGCTACACCTTC. Translating gives CASSLDRGYGYTF.

V and J are TRBV6-2 or TRBV6-3 and TRBJ1-1, with a tentative D call TRBD1 (6 bases). The germline V gene has CDR1 MNHEY and CDR2 SVGEGT. V was clipped by 6 bases and J by 6 bases, with 17 bases between them. The CDR3 covers 14 residues. For the CDR3, the DNA is TGTGCCAGCAGCCCCCTACAGGGAAGGGCTGAAGCTTTCTTT. Translated: CASSPLQGRAEAFF.

Worth noting for this clone: Different DNA sequences within this sample yield the same CDR3. The chain has TRBV18 and TRBJ1-1; no clear D gene. The germline V and J ends were trimmed by 1 base and 0 bases, with 6 bases remaining between them. There are 14 residues in the CDR3. Germline assignment: CDR1 KGHSH and CDR2 LQKENI. The CDR3 DNA follows: TGTGCCAGCTCACCACTGGGCTTGAACACTGAAGCTTTCTTT. The encoded protein is CASSPLGLNTEAFF.

V and J are TRBV27 and TRBJ1-1; 9 bases line up with TRBD1. The germline CDR1 and CDR2 sequences are MNHEY and SMNVEV (reference sequence). J gave up 4 bases and V 5 bases, and 2 bases lay outside the gene matches. The CDR3 loop spans 13 amino acids. DNA for the CDR3: TGTGCCAGCAGTGAGACAGGGGGCACTGAAGCTTTCTTT. It codes for CASSETGGTEAFF.

The rearrangement links TRBV7-2 to TRBJ1-1; D ambiguous. The CDR3 is 15 amino acids. CDR1 is SGHTA and CDR2 is FQGNSA in the germline V gene. Between the trimmed V and J ends, which lost 5 bases and 1 base, there was a span of 14 bases. DNA for the CDR3: TGTGCCAGCAGCGTCGTTACCAACAGGAACACTGAAGCTTTCTTT. Translating gives CASSVVTNRNTEAFF.

The V and J genes are TRBV10-3 and TRBJ1-1; 9 positions agree with TRBD1. CDR3 length equals 13 residues. Trimming cost V 6 bases and J 3 bases; bases outside gene matches: 2. The germline V gene has CDR1 ENHRY and CDR2 SYGVKD. The CDR3: CAIRQGADTEAFF. CDR3 nucleotide sequence: TGTGCCATCAGACAGGGGGCTGACACTGAAGCTTTCTTT.

The rearrangement joins TRBV7-8 to TRBJ1-2; perhaps TRBD1 as D (5 bases). Trimming took off 6 bases at V and 3 bases at J, with 11 bases between the two ends. Germline V lookup: CDR1 SGHVS, CDR2 FQNEAQ. The CDR3 length is 13 residues. In DNA, the CDR3 is TGTGCCAGCAGTGCACAGGCGGACTATGGCTACACCTTC. Translated: CASSAQADYGYTF. Together with reference TRBV7-8 and TRBJ1-2, the CDR3 gives the full variable domain: GAGVSQSPRYKVAKRGQDVALRCDPISGHVSLFWYQQALGQGPEFLTYFQNEAQLDKSGLPSDRFFAERPEGSVSTLKIQRTQQEDSAVYLCASSAQADYGYTFGSGTRLTVV.

The V and J genes are TRBV2 and TRBJ1-4; TRBD1 agrees at 8 bases. Per germline, CDR1 SNHLY and CDR2 FYNNEI. This CDR3 is built from 15 residues. With V trimmed by 4 bases and J by 3 bases, 4 bases remained unmatched. CDR3 amino acids: CASSGTGRANEKLFF. The CDR3 DNA follows: TGTGCCAGCAGTGGGACAGGGCGGGCTAATGAAAAACTGTTTTTT.

This chain joins TRBV4-3 and TRBJ1-2, with a possible D match to TRBD1 (5 bases). The CDR3 extends over 15 amino acids. The V end was cut by 0 bases, the J end by 1 base, with 9 bases between. The germline V gene encodes CDR1 LGHNA and CDR2 YSLEER. In DNA form, the CDR3 reads TGCGCCAGCAGCCAAGAATGGACATTTAACTATGGCTACACCTTC. This sequence encodes CASSQEWTFNYGYTF.

V and J are TRBV5-6 and TRBJ2-7, with TRBD1 matching over 9 bases. The CDR3 is 15 residues long. Germline CDR1 SGHDT, CDR2 YYEEEE. J was trimmed by 1 base and V by 6 bases; bases with no gene match: 8. This CDR3 is CASKWSGTGSYEQYF. In nucleotides, the CDR3 is TGTGCCAGCAAGTGGTCCGGGACAGGGTCCTACGAGCAGTACTTC.

The J gene is TRBJ2-1, the V gene TRBV6-2 or TRBV6-3; TRBD2 agrees at 9 bases. Losses at the gene ends were 0 bases for V and 7 bases for J; bases not matched to a gene: 7. Germline V gene lookup returns CDR1 MNHEY and CDR2 SVGEGT. The CDR3 is 16 residues long. The CDR3 sequence is CASSYSSLAGENEQFF. The CDR3 DNA follows: TGTGCCAGCAGTTACTCGAGTTTAGCGGGGGAAAATGAGCAGTTCTTC.

This chain connects TRBV5-1 to TRBJ2-5; TRBD2 matches 7 bases. This CDR3 region has 13 residues. In germline, CDR1 is SGHRS, CDR2 YFSETQ. The trim removed 3 bases at V and 5 bases at J, leaving 4 bases unmatched. Written as DNA, the CDR3 is TGCGCCAGCAGCTGGGGAGGGTCCGAGACCCAGTACTTC. It translates to CASSWGGSETQYF. Full variable domain (rest looked up from reference TRBV5-1 and TRBJ2-5): KAGVTQTPRYLIKTRGQQVTLSCSPISGHRSVSWYQQTPGQGLQFLFEYFSETQRNKGNFPGRFSGRQFSNSRSEMNVSTLELGDSALYLCASSWGGSETQYFGPGTRLLVL.

The rearrangement joins TRBV7-9 to TRBJ1-4; D is undetermined. This CDR3 comprises 11 residues. Trimming removed 4 bases from V and 7 bases from J, with 4 bases in between. CDR1 is SEHNR, CDR2 FQNEAQ, per germline (reference sequence). CDR3 amino acids: CASSSSEKLFF. The CDR3 region has the DNA TGTGCCAGCAGCTCTTCTGAAAAACTGTTTTTT.

The chain combines TRBV2 with TRBJ2-7; 8 nucleotides match TRBD1. CDR3 size: 13 residues. From germline, CDR1 is SNHLY and CDR2 FYNNEI. The V and J ends lost 5 bases and 3 bases, in that order; junction bases with no gene match: 3. CDR3 residues: CASSTGTGYEQYF. CDR3 in DNA: TGTGCCAGCAGTACCGGGACAGGCTACGAGCAGTACTTC.

This clone was seen a single time. The V gene is TRBV25-1, the J gene TRBJ1-6; perhaps TRBD1 as D (5 bases). Germline-derived CDR1 and CDR2 are MGHDK and SYGVNS. The CDR3 spans 15 residues. V was pared by 1 base and J by 7 bases, with 11 bases between. The chain's CDR3 is CASSEFQGLNSPLHF. As DNA, the CDR3 is TGTGCCAGCAGTGAATTTCAGGGTTTGAATTCACCCCTCCACTTT.

V gene TRBV7-2 combines with J gene TRBJ2-5, with D perhaps matching TRBD2 (5 bases). There are 14 residues in the CDR3. V lost 5 bases to trimming and J lost 10 bases, with 20 bases between them. Germline CDR1 reads SGHTA; CDR2 reads FQGNSA. This chain's CDR3 is CASSLGGLAQRQYF. CDR3 coding DNA: TGTGCCAGCAGCCTAGGTGGCCTAGCCCAGCGCCAGTACTTC.

This chain joins TRBV5-1 and TRBJ2-3; 16 positions match TRBD2. The length of the CDR3 is 16 residues. Germline lookup yields CDR1 SGHRS and CDR2 YFSETQ. With V trimmed by 4 bases and J by 5 bases, 4 bases remained unmatched. CDR3: CASSEGLAGGLDTQYF. DNA of the CDR3: TGCGCCAGCAGCGAGGGACTAGCGGGGGGGCTAGATACGCAGTATTTT.

CDR3 in DNA: TGTGCCAGCAGCTTAGCTGGGAGCAGCTGGGCTGGAAACACCATATATTTT. Amino acids: CASSLAGSSWAGNTIYF. This chain connects TRBV11-2 to TRBJ1-3; D gene ambiguous. Trimming removed 1 base from V and 2 bases from J, with 15 bases in between. The CDR3 is made up of 17 amino acids. The V gene's germline CDR1 is SGHAT and CDR2 FQNNGV.

CDR3 DNA: TGCGCCAGCAGCTTGGAGGGAGGCTATGGCTACACCTTC. This sequence encodes CASSLEGGYGYTF. This rearrangement joins TRBV5-1 to TRBJ1-2, with D uncertain. V lost 0 bases to trimming and J lost 4 bases, with 7 bases between them. The CDR3 loop spans 13 amino acids. Germline V CDR1 and CDR2: SGHRS, YFSETQ.

About this clone itself: A junction boundary mismatches the germline segment, possibly from a read error. This chain joins TRBV7-7 and TRBJ2-2, with D possibly TRBD2 on 5 matching bases. The germline V gene has CDR1 SSHAT and CDR2 FNYEAQ (reference sequence). The CDR3 runs to 17 residues. The CDR3 coding sequence is TGTGCTAGCAGCTTTGGACGCGGGCGGTCGAACACCGGGGAGCTGTTTTTT. It is translated as CASSFGRGRSNTGELFF.

In DNA form, the CDR3 reads TGTGCCAGCAGCGTAGGAACCTATAGGGGCGGTGGAGATACGCAGTATTTT. Its protein is CASSVGTYRGGGDTQYF. This chain joins TRBV9 and TRBJ2-3, with D maybe TRBD1 (5 bases). CDR1 is SGDLS, CDR2 YYNGEE, per germline. The V end was cut by 0 bases, the J end by 5 bases, with 19 bases between. CDR3 length: 17 residues.